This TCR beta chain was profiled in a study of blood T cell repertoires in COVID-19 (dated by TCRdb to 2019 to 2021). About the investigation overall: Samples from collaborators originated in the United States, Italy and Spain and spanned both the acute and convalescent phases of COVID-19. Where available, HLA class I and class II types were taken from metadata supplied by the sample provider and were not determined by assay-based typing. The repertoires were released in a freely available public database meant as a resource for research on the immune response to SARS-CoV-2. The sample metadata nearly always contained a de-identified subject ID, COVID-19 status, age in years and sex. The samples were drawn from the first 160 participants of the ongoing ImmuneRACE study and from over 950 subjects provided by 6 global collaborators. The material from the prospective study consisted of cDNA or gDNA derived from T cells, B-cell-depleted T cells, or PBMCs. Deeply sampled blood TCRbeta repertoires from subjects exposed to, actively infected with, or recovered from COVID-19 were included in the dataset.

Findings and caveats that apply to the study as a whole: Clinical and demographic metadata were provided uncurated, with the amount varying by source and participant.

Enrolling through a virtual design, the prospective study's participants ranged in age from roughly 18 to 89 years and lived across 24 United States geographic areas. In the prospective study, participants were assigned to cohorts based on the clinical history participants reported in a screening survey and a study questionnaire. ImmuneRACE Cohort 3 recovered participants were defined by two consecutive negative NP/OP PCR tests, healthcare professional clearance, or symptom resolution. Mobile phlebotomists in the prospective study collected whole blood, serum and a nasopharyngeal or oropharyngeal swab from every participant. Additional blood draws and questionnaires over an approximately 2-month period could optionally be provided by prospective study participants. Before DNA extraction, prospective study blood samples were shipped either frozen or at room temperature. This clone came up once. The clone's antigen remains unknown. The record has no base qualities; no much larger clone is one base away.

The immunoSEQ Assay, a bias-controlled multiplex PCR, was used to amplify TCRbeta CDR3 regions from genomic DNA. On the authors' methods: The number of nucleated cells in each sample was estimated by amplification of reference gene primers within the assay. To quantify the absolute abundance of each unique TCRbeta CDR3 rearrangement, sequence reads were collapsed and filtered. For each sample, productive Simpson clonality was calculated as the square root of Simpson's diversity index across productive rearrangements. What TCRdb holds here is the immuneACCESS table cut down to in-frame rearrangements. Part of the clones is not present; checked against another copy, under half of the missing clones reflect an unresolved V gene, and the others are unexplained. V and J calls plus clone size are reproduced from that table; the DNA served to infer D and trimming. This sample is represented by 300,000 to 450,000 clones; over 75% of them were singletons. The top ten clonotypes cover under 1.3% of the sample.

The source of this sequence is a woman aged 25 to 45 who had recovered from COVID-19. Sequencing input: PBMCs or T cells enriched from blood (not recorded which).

The CDR3 is CAISPGTGLVDYGYTF. Here is the DNA: TGTGCCATCAGTCCCGGGACAGGGTTGGTCGACTATGGCTACACCTTC. In this chain, TRBV10-3 is recombined with TRBJ1-2; TRBD1 fits 9 bases in the junction. CDR1 and CDR2, per the germline V gene, are ENHRY and SYGVKD. V lost 5 bases and J lost 3 bases, and the count of bases not matched to a germline gene is 10. From the cysteine up to the phenylalanine, the CDR3 has a length of 16 residues. This entry keeps only the CDR3 DNA: 48 bases, framed from base 1.